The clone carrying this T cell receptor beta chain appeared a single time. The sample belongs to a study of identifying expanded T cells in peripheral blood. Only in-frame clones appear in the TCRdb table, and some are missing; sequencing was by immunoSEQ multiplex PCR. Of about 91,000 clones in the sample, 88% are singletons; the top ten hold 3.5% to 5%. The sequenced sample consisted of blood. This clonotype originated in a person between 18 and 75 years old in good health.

CDR3 coding DNA: TGTGCCAGCAGCTTGGGTGGCAGGGTCGCCTACGAGCAGTACTTC. Residues: CASSLGGRVAYEQYF. The chain links TRBV5-4 to TRBJ2-7; a possible D gene is TRBD1 (5 bases). V lost 0 bases, J lost 2 bases, and 12 bases lay in between. The CDR3 extends over 15 amino acids. Looked up from germline, CDR1 is SGHNT and CDR2 is YYREEE (reference sequence). Based on the CDR3 plus reference TRBV5-4 and TRBJ2-7, the full variable domain is ETGVTQSPTHLIKTRGQQVTLRCSSQSGHNTVSWYQQALGQGPQFIFQYYREEENGRGNFPPRFSGLQFPNYSSELNVNALELDDSALYLCASSLGGRVAYEQYFGPGTRLTVT.